This TCR beta chain appears in the sequencing data of a study of shared clonotypes between healthy human individuals. Notes on this clone: Its antigen remains unknown.

Clones were sequenced by immunoSEQ multiplex PCR, and TCRdb holds only the in-frame ones, with some missing. The repertoire consists of about 2.4 million clones, with approximately 90% occurring once and the leading ten covering over 0.12%. Study conclusions and caveats: Sampling included only blood; tissue repertoires likely differ.

The trim removed 6 bases at V and 4 bases at J, leaving 12 bases unmatched. Per germline, CDR1 SGHAT and CDR2 FQNNGV. The CDR3 spans 16 residues. The J gene is TRBJ2-7, the V gene TRBV11-2, with TRBD2 matching over 10 bases. Material: naive CD4+ T cells sorted from blood. Noted subset: CD45RA+ positively selected. This clonotype originated in a man in his late teens or twenties in good health. In nucleotides, the CDR3 is TGTGCCAGCAGAAAAATCGCACTAGCGGGGTTATACGAGCAGTACTTC. It specifies CASRKIALAGLYEQYF. Combining the CDR3 with reference TRBV11-2 and TRBJ2-7 gives the whole variable domain EAGVAQSPRYKIIEKRQSVAFWCNPISGHATLYWYQQILGQGPKLLIQFQNNGVVDDSQLPKDRFSAERLKGVDSTLKIQPAKLEDSAVYLCASRKIALAGLYEQYFGPGTRLTVT.